The present entry profiles one T cell receptor (beta chain) with its context. The antigen it binds to is not known. Base qualities are not recorded, but no much larger clone differs from it by a single base. The H label marked samples taken from distinct, geographically separated regions of the hepatocellular carcinoma nodule. All patients had early-stage hepatocellular carcinoma and received no therapy before surgical resection. The sampled areas showed no macroscopic signs of necrosis or hemorrhage. Multiple regions from a couple of patients were subjected to TCR sequencing (ImmunoSeq). Frozen resection tissue samples were collected at least 1 cm apart from each other. The DNeasy blood and tissue kit was used to extract genomic DNA from bulk tissue. The sample is drawn from a study of intratumoral heterogeneity in liver cancer. With regard to the full study: In the full cohort of 14 patients, the median age was approximately 63 years and the majority of patients were male. A total of 70 or so multiregional samples from about 15 HCC patients, consisting of 50 to 55 tumoral and around 20 adjacent nontumoral regions, were included in the overall cohort. RNA-seq, DNA sequencing, TCR-seq and SNP array data from multiple regions of hepatocellular carcinoma specimens were combined in the study to investigate intratumor heterogeneity. The full study reports these points: Within each of the two sequenced patients, overall T cell clonality showed no significant difference between tumor regions. In each sequenced patient, tumor region a showed significantly more unique T-cell clonal expansions than tumor region b. TCR sequencing was reported to confirm the RNA-seq-based estimates of regional differences in tumor-infiltrating lymphocyte burden. A relatively low patient number and under-sampled tumor-infiltrating lymphocyte representation were acknowledged by the authors as limitations.

TCR beta chain CDR3 regions were sequenced from genomic DNA using the immunoSEQ assay. Rearranged VDJ segments were amplified with primers annealing to V and J segments. The study's processing was this. The ImmunoSeq Analyzer software was used to calculate clonality and richness metrics. To find clones with differing abundance between regions, Fisher's exact test was applied together with a beta-binomial method for extra stringency. TCRdb provides this immuneACCESS table in a form limited to in-frame rearrangements. Some clones are lacking; in checked studies, under half of them reflect an unresolved V gene, and why the rest are absent is not known. D and trimming come from the DNA, and the V and J calls and clone size come from that table. Recorded for this sample are roughly 7,000 clones; about 55% of them occurred a single time. More than 11% of the sample comes from the top ten. The junction shows trimming of 2 bases on V and 8 bases on J, plus 12 bases between the germline ends. CDR1 MNHEY and CDR2 SMNVEV were looked up in the germline V gene (reference sequence). The CDR3 numbers 13 residues from cysteine through phenylalanine. Only the CDR3 part of the read is kept: 39 bases, read in frame from the first base.

The sample here was tumor tissue, taken before any cancer treatment. The clonotype comes from a man aged 65 to 79 with hepatocellular carcinoma. The chain is assembled from TRBV27 and TRBJ1-2, with no confidently assigned D gene. The CDR3 protein is CASSLDGEWGYTF. The DNA sequence is TGTGCCAGCAGTTTAGACGGCGAGTGGGGCTACACCTTC.